This T cell receptor (beta chain) was identified in a study of T cells in Graves' hyperthyroidism and ophthalmopathy. Study findings and constraints: Before onset, ophthalmopathy was predicted by the model a median about six months earlier. Peripheral blood also featured most of the thyroid clonotypes expanded above 0.001.

Clinical symptoms, serum thyroxine, TRAb, thyroid ultrasound and orbital computed tomography informed diagnoses. TCR beta CDR3 regions were amplified from RNA transcripts. The TCR CDR3 first-round RT-PCR relied on the HTBI primer set. TCRdb re-called the multiplex PCR reads through MiXCR, storing one row per CDR3 protein. Of roughly 570,000 distinct CDR3 sequences in the sample, around 46% were seen once. The CDR3 spans 16 residues. CDR1 SGHTA and CDR2 FQGTGA come from the germline V gene. Trimming took 5 bases from V and 0 from J; bases not matched to a gene: 9. With regard to this clonotype: Antigen specificity is unknown.

Sequencing input: peripheral blood or thyroid tissue (not recorded which). The source of this sequence is an adult woman with Graves' disease, either hyperthyroidism or ophthalmopathy (not recorded which). V is TRBV7-3 and J is TRBJ1-2; 7 positions match TRBD1. As DNA, the CDR3 is TGTGCCAGCAGCACTACTCAGGGGGGTTCTAACTATGGCTACACCTTC. Protein: CASSTTQGGSNYGYTF.